Listed here is a single T cell receptor beta chain. Its antigen remains unknown. Produced via immunoSEQ multiplex PCR; TCRdb's table is partial and in-frame only. The table shows about 90,000 clones, with around nine tenths occurring only once. The data were obtained in a study of T cell responses to AZD1222 COVID-19 vaccine. Study findings and constraints: Seropositive AZD1222 recipients at baseline numbered only six or seven. Mostly white British, mostly female donors; authors suggested clonal diversity may be underestimated. Variant regions that are unmutated are reportedly the target of nearly half of spike-specific TCRs.

Germline values: CDR1 SNHLY, CDR2 FYNNEI. CDR3 length: 15 residues. V lost 6 bases, J lost 3 bases, and 5 bases stayed unmatched. This sequence originates from an adult in good health. The sample consisted of peripheral blood, taken on day 0 of MenACWY control vaccination. V usage is TRBV2 and J usage is TRBJ2-2; 9 bases align to TRBD1. The CDR3, as DNA: TGTGCCAGCAGCCCGGGACAGGGATACACCGGGGAGCTGTTTTTT. Its translation is CASSPGQGYTGELFF.